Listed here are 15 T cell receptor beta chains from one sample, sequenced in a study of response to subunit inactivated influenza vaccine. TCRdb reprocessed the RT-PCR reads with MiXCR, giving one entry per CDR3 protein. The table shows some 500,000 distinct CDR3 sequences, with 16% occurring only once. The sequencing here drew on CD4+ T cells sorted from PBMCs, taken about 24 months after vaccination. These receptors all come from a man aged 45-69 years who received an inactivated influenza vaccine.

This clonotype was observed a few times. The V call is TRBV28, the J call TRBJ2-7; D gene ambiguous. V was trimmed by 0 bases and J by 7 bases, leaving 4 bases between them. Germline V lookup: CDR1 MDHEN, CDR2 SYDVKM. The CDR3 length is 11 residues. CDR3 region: CASSLWAEQYF. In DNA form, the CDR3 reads TGTGCCAGCAGTTTATGGGCGGAGCAGTACTTC.

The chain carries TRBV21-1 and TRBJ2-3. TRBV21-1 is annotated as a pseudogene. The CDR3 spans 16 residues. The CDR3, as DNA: TGTGCCAGCAGCAAAATCGTCGGAAGTTCATGTAATACGCAGTATTTT. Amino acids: CASSKIVGSSCNTQYF.

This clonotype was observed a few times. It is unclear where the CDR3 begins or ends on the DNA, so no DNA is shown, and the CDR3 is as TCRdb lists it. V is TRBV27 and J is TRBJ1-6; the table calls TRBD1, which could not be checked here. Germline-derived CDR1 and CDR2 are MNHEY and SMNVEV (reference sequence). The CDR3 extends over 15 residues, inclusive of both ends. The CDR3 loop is CASSSSGHANSPLHF.

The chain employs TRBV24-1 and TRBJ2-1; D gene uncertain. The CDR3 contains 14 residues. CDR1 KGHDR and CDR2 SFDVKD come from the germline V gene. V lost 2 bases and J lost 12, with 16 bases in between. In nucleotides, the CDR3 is TGTGCCACCAGTGATTCTTTGGCCCCTTCTCGGCAGTTCTTC. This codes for CATSDSLAPSRQFF.

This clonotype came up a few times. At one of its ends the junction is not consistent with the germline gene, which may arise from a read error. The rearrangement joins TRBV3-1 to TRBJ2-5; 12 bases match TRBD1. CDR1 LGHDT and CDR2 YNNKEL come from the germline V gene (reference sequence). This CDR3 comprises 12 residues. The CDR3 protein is CASSPGQGARGF. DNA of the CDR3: TGTGCCAGCAGCCCGGGACAGGGGGCGCGGGGCTTC.

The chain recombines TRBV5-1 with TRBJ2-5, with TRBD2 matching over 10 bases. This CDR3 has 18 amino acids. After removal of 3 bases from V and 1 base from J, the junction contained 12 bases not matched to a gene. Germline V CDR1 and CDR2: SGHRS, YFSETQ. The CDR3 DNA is TGCGCCAGCAGCTCCGGGACTAGCGCCTTTACAACCCAAGAGACCCAGTACTTC. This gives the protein CASSSGTSAFTTQETQYF.

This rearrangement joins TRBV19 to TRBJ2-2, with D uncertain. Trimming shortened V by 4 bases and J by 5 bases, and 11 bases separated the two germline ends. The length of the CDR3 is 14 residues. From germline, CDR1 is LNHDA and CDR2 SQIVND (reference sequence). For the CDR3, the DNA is TGTGCCAGTAGTAAATTATTGGAGACCGGGGAGCTGTTTTTT. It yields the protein CASSKLLETGELFF.

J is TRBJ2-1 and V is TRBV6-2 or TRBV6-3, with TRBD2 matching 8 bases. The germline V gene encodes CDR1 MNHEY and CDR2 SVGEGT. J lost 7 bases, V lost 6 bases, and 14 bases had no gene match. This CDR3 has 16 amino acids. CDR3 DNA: TGTGCCAGCAGATCCCTTGGCGGGAGGATCGGGAATGAGCAGTTCTTC. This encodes CASRSLGGRIGNEQFF.

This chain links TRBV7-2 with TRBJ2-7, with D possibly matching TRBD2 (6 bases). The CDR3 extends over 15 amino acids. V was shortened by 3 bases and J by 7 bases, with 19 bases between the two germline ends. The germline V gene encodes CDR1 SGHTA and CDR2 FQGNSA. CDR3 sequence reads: CASSLGGLTSWEQYF. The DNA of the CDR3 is TGTGCCAGCAGCTTGGGCGGACTAACCTCTTGGGAGCAGTACTTC.

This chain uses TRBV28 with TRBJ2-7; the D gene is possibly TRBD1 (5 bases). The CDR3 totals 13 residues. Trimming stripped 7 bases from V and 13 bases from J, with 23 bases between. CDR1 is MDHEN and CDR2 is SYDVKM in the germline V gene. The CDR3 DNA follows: TGTGCCAGCAACGACAGAACCACCTCTAGAGAATACTTC. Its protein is CASNDRTTSREYF.

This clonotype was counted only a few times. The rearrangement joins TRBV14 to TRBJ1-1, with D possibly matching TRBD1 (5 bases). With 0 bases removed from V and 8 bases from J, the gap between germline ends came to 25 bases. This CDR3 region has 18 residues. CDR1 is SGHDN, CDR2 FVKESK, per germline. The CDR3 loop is CASSQDRDGLWGFEEAFF. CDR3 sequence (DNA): TGTGCCAGCAGCCAAGATCGGGACGGACTTTGGGGCTTCGAAGAAGCTTTCTTT.

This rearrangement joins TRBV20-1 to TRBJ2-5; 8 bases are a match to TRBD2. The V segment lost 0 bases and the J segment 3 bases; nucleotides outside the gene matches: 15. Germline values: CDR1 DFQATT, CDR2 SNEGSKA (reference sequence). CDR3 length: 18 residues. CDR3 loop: CSARDATSVLVRKETQYF. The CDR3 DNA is TGCAGTGCTAGAGATGCGACTAGCGTACTGGTCCGCAAAGAGACCCAGTACTTC.

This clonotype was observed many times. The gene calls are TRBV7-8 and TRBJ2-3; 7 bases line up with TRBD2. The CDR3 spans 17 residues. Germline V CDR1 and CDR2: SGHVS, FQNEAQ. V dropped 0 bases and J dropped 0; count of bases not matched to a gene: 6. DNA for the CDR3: TGTGCCAGCAGCTTAGCCGGGGGGTCTCCTAGCACAGATACGCAGTATTTT. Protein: CASSLAGGSPSTDTQYF.

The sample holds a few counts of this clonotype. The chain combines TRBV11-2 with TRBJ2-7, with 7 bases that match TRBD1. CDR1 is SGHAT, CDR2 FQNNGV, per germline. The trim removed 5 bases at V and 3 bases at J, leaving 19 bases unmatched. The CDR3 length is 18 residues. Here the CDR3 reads CASSPSLWTGLSNYEQYF. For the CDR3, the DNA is TGTGCCAGCAGCCCATCCCTATGGACAGGATTAAGTAACTACGAGCAGTACTTC.

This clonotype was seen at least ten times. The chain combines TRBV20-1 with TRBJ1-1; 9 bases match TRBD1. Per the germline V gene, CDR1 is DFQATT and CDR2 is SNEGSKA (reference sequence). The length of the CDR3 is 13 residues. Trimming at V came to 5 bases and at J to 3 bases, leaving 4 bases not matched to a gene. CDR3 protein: CSAAQGADTEAFF. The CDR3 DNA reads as TGCAGTGCTGCACAGGGGGCTGACACTGAAGCTTTCTTT.